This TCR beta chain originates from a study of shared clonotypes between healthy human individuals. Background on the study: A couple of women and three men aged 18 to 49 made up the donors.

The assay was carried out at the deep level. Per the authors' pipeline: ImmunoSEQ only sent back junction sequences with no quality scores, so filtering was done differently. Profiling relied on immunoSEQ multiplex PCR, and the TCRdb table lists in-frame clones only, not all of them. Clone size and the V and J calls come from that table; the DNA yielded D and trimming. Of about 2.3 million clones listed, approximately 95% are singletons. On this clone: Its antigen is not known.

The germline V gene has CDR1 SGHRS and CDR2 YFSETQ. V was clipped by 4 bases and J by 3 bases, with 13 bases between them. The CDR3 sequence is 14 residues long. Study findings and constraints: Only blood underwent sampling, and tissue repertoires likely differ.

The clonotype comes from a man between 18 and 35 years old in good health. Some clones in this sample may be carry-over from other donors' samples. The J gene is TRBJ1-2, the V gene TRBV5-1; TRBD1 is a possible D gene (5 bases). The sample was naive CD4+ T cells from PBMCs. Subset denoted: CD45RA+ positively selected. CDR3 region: CASSPGTDDYGYTF. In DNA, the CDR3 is TGCGCCAGCAGCCCAGGGACGGACGACTATGGCTACACCTTC.